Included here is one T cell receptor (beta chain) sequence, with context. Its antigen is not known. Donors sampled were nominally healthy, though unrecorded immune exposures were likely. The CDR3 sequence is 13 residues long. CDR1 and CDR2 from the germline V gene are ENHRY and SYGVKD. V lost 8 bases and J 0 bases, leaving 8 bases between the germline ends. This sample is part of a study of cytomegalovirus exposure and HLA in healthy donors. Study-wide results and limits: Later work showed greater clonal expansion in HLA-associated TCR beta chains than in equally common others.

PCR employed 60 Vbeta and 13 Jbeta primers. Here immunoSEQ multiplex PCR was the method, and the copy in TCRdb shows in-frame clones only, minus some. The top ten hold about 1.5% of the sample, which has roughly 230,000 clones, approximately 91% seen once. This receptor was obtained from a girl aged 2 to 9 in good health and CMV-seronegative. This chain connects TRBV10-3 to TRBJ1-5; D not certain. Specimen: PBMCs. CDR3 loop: CAIGPNSNQPQHF. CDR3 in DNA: TGTGCCATCGGGCCGAATAGCAATCAGCCCCAGCATTTT.